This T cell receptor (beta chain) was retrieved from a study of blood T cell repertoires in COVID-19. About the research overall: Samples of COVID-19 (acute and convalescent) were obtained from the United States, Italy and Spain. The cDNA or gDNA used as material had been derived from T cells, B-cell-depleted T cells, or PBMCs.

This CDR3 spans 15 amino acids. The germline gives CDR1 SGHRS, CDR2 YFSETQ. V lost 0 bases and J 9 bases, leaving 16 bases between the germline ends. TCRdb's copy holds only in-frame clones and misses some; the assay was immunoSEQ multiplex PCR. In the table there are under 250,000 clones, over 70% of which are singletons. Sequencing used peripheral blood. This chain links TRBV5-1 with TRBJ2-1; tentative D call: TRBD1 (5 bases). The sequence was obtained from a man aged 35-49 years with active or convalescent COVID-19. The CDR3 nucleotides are TGCGCCAGCAGCTTGGAATTTTCAGGGCCAGGTGAGCAGTTCTTC. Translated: CASSLEFSGPGEQFF.